This passage covers 27 T cell receptor beta chains from one sample sequenced in a study of shared clonotypes between healthy human individuals. Positive CCR7 selection of CD45RO-negative cells yielded the naive CD8 cells, and terminally differentiated effector memory CD45RA+ cells were excluded. Libraries were prepared by immunoSEQ multiplex PCR; TCRdb keeps only in-frame clonotypes and omits some of them. The sample contains around 560,000 clones, around 96% of which appear only once. The sample comprised naive CD8+ T cells sorted from blood. Every receptor here comes from a woman aged 25 to 39 in good health.

The gene calls are TRBV7-6 and TRBJ2-1; the D gene is possibly TRBD2 (6 bases). The CDR3 length is 21 residues. Trimming took off 1 base at V and 4 bases at J, with 29 bases between the two ends. CDR1 and CDR2 (germline): SGHVS, FNYEAQ. The CDR3 protein is CASSLDPVSGAGGAYYNEQFF. CDR3 in DNA: TGTGCCAGCAGCTTAGATCCCGTGAGCGGCGCCGGCGGGGCCTATTACAATGAGCAGTTCTTC.

J is TRBJ2-2 and V is TRBV6-5, with D possibly TRBD1 on 6 matching bases. Trimming removed 4 bases from V and 1 base from J, with 7 bases in between. This CDR3 contains 14 residues. In germline, CDR1 is MNHEY, CDR2 SVGAGI. The CDR3 here is CASSLQGNTGELFF. In DNA form, the CDR3 reads TGTGCCAGCAGTTTACAGGGGAACACCGGGGAGCTGTTTTTT.

The chain recombines TRBV27 with TRBJ1-5, with D possibly being TRBD1 (5 bases). Germline CDR1 and CDR2: MNHEY and SMNVEV (reference sequence). This CDR3 spans 11 amino acids. V shed 8 bases and J shed 9 bases, with 11 bases lying between them. CDR3 bases: TGTGCCAGCGGGGGTGGCCGGCCCCAGCATTTT. Amino acid sequence: CASGGGRPQHF.

Concerning this clone itself: Other nucleotide sequences from this sample produce the same CDR3. This rearrangement joins TRBV27 to TRBJ2-7; D perhaps matches TRBD2 (6 bases). The CDR3 runs to 13 residues. Germline V gene sequence: CDR1 MNHEY, CDR2 SMNVEV (reference sequence). Trimming took 6 bases from V and 2 from J, leaving 11 bases between them. The CDR3 protein is CASSPGLTYEQYF. The DNA for the CDR3 is TGTGCCAGCAGCCCGGGACTTACCTACGAGCAGTACTTC.

The V call is TRBV7-9, the J call TRBJ2-7; D may be TRBD1 or TRBD2 (5 bases each). CDR1 is SEHNR and CDR2 is FQNEAQ in the germline V gene (reference sequence). The CDR3 loop spans 14 amino acids. Between the trimmed V and J ends, which lost 6 bases and 2 bases, there was a span of 14 bases. The CDR3 spells CASRRDEGPYEQYF. In DNA, the CDR3 is TGTGCCAGCAGACGCGACGAGGGGCCCTACGAGCAGTACTTC.

The V call is TRBV27, the J call TRBJ2-7; D unresolved. Deletions cut 2 bases from V and 5 bases from J, with 19 bases between. The CDR3 has 16 residues. In germline, CDR1 is MNHEY, CDR2 SMNVEV (reference sequence). In nucleotides, the CDR3 is TGTGCCAGCAGTTTAAGCTCAAATATAGGTATCAACGAGCAGTACTTC. Its protein is CASSLSSNIGINEQYF.

With regard to this clone: The same CDR3 also results from other DNA sequences found in this sample. V usage is TRBV27 and J usage is TRBJ1-1, with D possibly TRBD1 on 6 matching bases. With 2 bases removed from V and 2 bases from J, the gap between germline ends came to 9 bases. This CDR3 region has 14 residues. Germline V gives CDR1 MNHEY, CDR2 SMNVEV (reference sequence). CDR3 coding DNA: TGTGCCAGCAGTTTAATTGGGACAAACACTGAAGCTTTCTTT. Translation: CASSLIGTNTEAFF.

The rearrangement uses TRBV28 and TRBJ1-2; 7 nucleotides align to TRBD1. With V trimmed by 7 bases and J by 3 bases, 11 bases remained unmatched. Germline V CDR1 and CDR2: MDHEN, SYDVKM. This CDR3 spans 15 amino acids. Here the CDR3 DNA reads TGTGCCAGCAATTTGTCGGAGGGGGCGGACTATGGCTACACCTTC. It encodes CASNLSEGADYGYTF.

The chain recombines TRBV28 with TRBJ1-4; the D is unclear. The CDR3 spans 16 residues. From germline, CDR1 is MDHEN and CDR2 SYDVKM. V dropped 3 bases and J dropped 5 bases, with 16 bases sitting between them. CDR3 in DNA: TGTGCCAGCAGTTTTGCATCAGCCACGAGAAATGAAAAACTGTTTTTT. Its translation: CASSFASATRNEKLFF.

The chain combines TRBV11-2 with TRBJ2-7; possible D gene TRBD1, 6 bases. CDR3 size: 15 residues. V gave up 5 bases and J gave up 3 bases, with 17 bases separating them. CDR1 is SGHAT and CDR2 is FQNNGV in the germline V gene. Here the CDR3 DNA reads TGTGCCAGCAGCCCCGGCCACAGGGATTACTACGAGCAGTACTTC. It is translated as CASSPGHRDYYEQYF.

The V and J genes are TRBV28 and TRBJ2-2, with D perhaps TRBD1 (6 bases). V lost 7 bases and J lost 2, with 20 bases in between. Looked up from germline, CDR1 is MDHEN and CDR2 is SYDVKM. This CDR3 comprises 17 residues. The CDR3 DNA is TGTGCCAGCACGTTAACCCGAAGGGGGAGTAACACCGGGGAGCTGTTTTTT. Protein product: CASTLTRRGSNTGELFF. The entire variable domain, with the rest obtained from reference TRBV28 and TRBJ2-2, is as follows: DVKVTQSSRYLVKRTGEKVFLECVQDMDHENMFWYRQDPGLGLRLIYFSYDVKMKEKGDIPEGYSVSREKKERFSLILESASTNQTSMYLCASTLTRRGSNTGELFFGEGSRLTVL.

The chain employs TRBV5-1 and TRBJ2-3; TRBD1 agrees at 9 bases. From germline, CDR1 is SGHRS and CDR2 YFSETQ. The V segment lost 4 bases and the J segment 3 bases; nucleotides outside the gene matches: 3. CDR3 length: 14 amino acids. This chain's CDR3 is CASSNGQGTDTQYF. The CDR3, as DNA: TGCGCCAGCAGCAACGGACAGGGGACAGATACGCAGTATTTT.

The chain is built from TRBV9 and TRBJ2-3, with D perhaps TRBD2 (6 bases). V was cut by 2 bases and J by 4 bases, with 11 bases left in between. This CDR3 is built from 14 residues. Germline CDR1 and CDR2: SGDLS and YYNGEE. CDR3 amino acids: CASSVKWEADTQYF. Written as DNA, the CDR3 is TGTGCCAGCAGCGTTAAGTGGGAGGCAGATACGCAGTATTTT. Variable domain in full (rest from reference TRBV9 and TRBJ2-3): DSGVTQTPKHLITATGQRVTLRCSPRSGDLSVYWYQQSLDQGLQFLIQYYNGEERAKGNILERFSAQQFPDLHSELNLSSLELGDSALYFCASSVKWEADTQYFGPGTRLTVL.

In nucleotides, the CDR3 is TGTGCCAGCAGACCCGGTAGTAGCGGGAGTTTATACAATGAGCAGTTCTTC. Amino acids: CASRPGSSGSLYNEQFF. This chain connects TRBV5-6 to TRBJ2-1, with TRBD2 matching 9 bases. Germline V gene lookup returns CDR1 SGHDT and CDR2 YYEEEE. The CDR3 length is 17 residues. J lost 4 bases, V lost 5 bases, and 13 bases had no gene match.

The chain carries TRBV18 and TRBJ2-7; tentatively, D is TRBD1 (5 bases). The CDR3 is made up of 16 amino acids. Germline V gene data show CDR1 as KGHSH and CDR2 as LQKENI. Trimming stripped 0 bases from V and 2 bases from J, with 14 bases between. The CDR3: CASSPPYRRKPYEQYF. The CDR3 DNA reads TGTGCCAGCTCACCACCGTACAGGCGTAAACCCTACGAGCAGTACTTC.

The chain uses TRBV19 and TRBJ1-4; possibly TRBD1 for D (5 bases). The V and J ends lost 8 bases and 8 bases respectively, with 18 bases between them. The CDR3 loop spans 14 amino acids. CDR1 and CDR2 (germline): LNHDA, SQIVND (reference sequence). The DNA for the CDR3 is TGTGCCAGTTCCCCCGGGACCGCAAACGAAAAACTGTTTTTT. As protein: CASSPGTANEKLFF. Using reference TRBV19 and TRBJ1-4 for the parts outside the CDR3, the full variable domain is DGGITQSPKYLFRKEGQNVTLSCEQNLNHDAMYWYRQDPGQGLRLIYYSQIVNDFQKGDIAEGYSVSREKKESFPLTVTSAQKNPTAFYLCASSPGTANEKLFFGSGTQLSVL.

The chain employs TRBV4-2 and TRBJ1-6; D gene ambiguous. The length of the CDR3 is 12 residues. CDR1 LGHNA and CDR2 YNFKEQ come from the germline V gene. The V end was cut by 4 bases, the J end by 13 bases, with 11 bases between. CDR3 sequence: CASSPDGWPLHF. The DNA for the CDR3 is TGTGCCAGCAGCCCGGACGGTTGGCCCCTCCACTTT.

As for this clone: Other DNA sequences in the same sample also yield this CDR3. The V call is TRBV5-4, the J call TRBJ2-5; D is undetermined. This CDR3 spans 13 amino acids. Per the germline V gene, CDR1 is SGHNT and CDR2 is YYREEE (reference sequence). The V end was cut by 5 bases, the J end by 5 bases, with 13 bases between. DNA for the CDR3: TGTGCCAGCAGTTTAGCAGCCGGCGAGACCCAGTACTTC. As protein: CASSLAAGETQYF.

V and J are TRBV7-9 and TRBJ2-1; the match to TRBD1 covers 7 bases. V gave up 4 bases and J gave up 7 bases; unmatched junction bases: 7. The CDR3 consists of 14 residues. CDR1 SEHNR and CDR2 FQNEAQ come from the germline V gene (reference sequence). This CDR3 is CASSSLTGENEQFF. In nucleotides, the CDR3 is TGTGCCAGCAGCTCCCTAACAGGGGAAAATGAGCAGTTCTTC.

V and J are TRBV28 and TRBJ2-4; D is undetermined. The V gene's germline CDR1 is MDHEN and CDR2 SYDVKM. V was shortened by 2 bases and J by 7 bases, with 12 bases between the two germline ends. The CDR3 has 14 residues. CDR3 coding DNA: TGTGCCAGCAGTTTAGTTGGCCCCCGGAACATTCAGTACTTC. Protein sequence: CASSLVGPRNIQYF.

The V gene is TRBV2, the J gene TRBJ2-7; D gene unclear. The CDR3 extends over 11 amino acids. Germline lookup yields CDR1 SNHLY and CDR2 FYNNEI. V lost 10 bases and J 1 base, leaving 8 bases between the germline ends. CDR3: CATGNSYEQYF. DNA for the CDR3: TGTGCCACCGGTAATTCCTACGAGCAGTACTTC.

CDR3 in amino acids: CASTSPTGKDYEQYF. The CDR3 DNA sequence: TGTGCCAGCACCTCCCCCACAGGGAAGGACTACGAGCAGTACTTC. The gene calls are TRBV7-9 and TRBJ2-7; weak D call: TRBD1 (6 bases). Deletions cut 7 bases from V and 3 bases from J, with 19 bases between. Per the germline V gene, CDR1 is SEHNR and CDR2 is FQNEAQ (reference sequence). This CDR3 has 15 amino acids. The variable domain in full, completed from reference TRBV7-9 and TRBJ2-7, reads DTGVSQNPRHKITKRGQNVTFRCDPISEHNRLYWYRQTLGQGPEFLTYFQNEAQLEKSRLLSDRFSAERPKGSFSTLEIQRTEQGDSAMYLCASTSPTGKDYEQYFGPGTRLTVT.

CDR3 sequence: CASSHRLADSYNEQFF. The DNA for the CDR3 is TGTGCCAGCAGCCATCGACTAGCGGACTCCTACAATGAGCAGTTCTTC. The V call is TRBV14, the J call TRBJ2-1; 9 nucleotides line up with TRBD2. V shed 3 bases and J 0 bases; nucleotides not matched to a gene: 3. CDR1 is SGHDN, CDR2 FVKESK, per germline. The CDR3 has 16 amino acids.

This clone was seen only once. The chain employs TRBV28 and TRBJ2-7; 8 nucleotides line up with TRBD1. The CDR3 sequence is 16 residues long. V lost 6 bases, J lost 0 bases, and 10 bases stayed unmatched. Per germline, CDR1 MDHEN and CDR2 SYDVKM. Written as DNA, the CDR3 is TGTGCCAGCAGGAACACAGGGGGTCTTACCTCCTACGAGCAGTACTTC. Translated, it gives CASRNTGGLTSYEQYF.

On this clone itself: The same CDR3 also results from other DNA sequences found in this sample. The V call is TRBV5-4, the J call TRBJ1-1; the D is unclear. The CDR3 contains 13 residues. The germline gives CDR1 SGHNT, CDR2 YYREEE (reference sequence). The V gene lost 0 bases and the J gene lost 2 bases, with 5 bases spanning the gap. Written as DNA, the CDR3 is TGTGCCAGCAGCTTGGACAGCAACACTGAAGCTTTCTTT. It encodes CASSLDSNTEAFF.

The chain recombines TRBV28 with TRBJ2-5, with 7 bases lining up with TRBD2. The DNA end favors TRBJ2-7, so the J call may be wrong. The CDR3 spans 12 residues. Germline V gene lookup returns CDR1 MDHEN and CDR2 SYDVKM. The CDR3 reads CASGTNGYEQYF. For the CDR3, the DNA is TGTGCCTCCGGGACTAACGGCTACGAGCAGTACTTC.

The V call is TRBV11-2, the J call TRBJ2-1; D unclear. V lost 5 bases, J lost 4 bases, and 24 bases lay in between. The CDR3 length is 18 residues. Germline V gene data show CDR1 as SGHAT and CDR2 as FQNNGV. This CDR3 is CASSKYGVAGNKYNEQFF. CDR3 bases: TGTGCCAGCAGCAAGTATGGGGTTGCAGGAAATAAGTACAATGAGCAGTTCTTC.